These 23 T cell receptor beta chains came from one sample sequenced in a study of T-cell reconstitution after alpha-beta-depleted transplantation in children. Unique molecular identifiers were incorporated into the prepared TCRbeta library. TCRdb re-called the PCR reads through MiXCR, storing one row per CDR3 protein. The sample shows 500,000 to 750,000 distinct CDR3 sequences, around 13% of them seen only once. Specimen: PBMCs, mostly from graft donor cells, collected 360 days after TCRalphabeta/CD19-depleted stem cell transplant. These receptor sequences come from a male patient between 5 and 17 years old who had a stem cell transplant for acute myeloid leukemia, so the T cells may come from the graft donor.

CDR3 nucleotide sequence: TGCAGTGCTAGTAGGAGGGACTCTCCGGATCAGCCCCAGCATTTT. Encoded protein: CSASRRDSPDQPQHF. The chain is built from TRBV20-1 and TRBJ1-5, with D possibly being TRBD1 (5 bases). Trimming cost V 3 bases and J 5 bases, with 17 bases left between them. Looked up from germline, CDR1 is DFQATT and CDR2 is SNEGSKA (reference sequence). The CDR3 consists of 15 residues.

This clonotype was observed many times. The V and J genes are TRBV7-6 and TRBJ2-7; the D is unclear. The CDR3 loop spans 14 amino acids. V was clipped by 1 base and J by 2 bases, with 9 bases between them. Germline CDR1 SGHVS, CDR2 FNYEAQ. The CDR3 loop reads CASSLGLETYEQYF. DNA of the CDR3: TGTGCCAGCAGCTTAGGACTGGAAACCTACGAGCAGTACTTC.

The gene calls are TRBV19 and TRBJ2-1; 10 positions agree with TRBD2. The germline V gene has CDR1 LNHDA and CDR2 SQIVND (reference sequence). Trimming at V came to 5 bases and at J to 6 bases, leaving 7 bases not matched to a gene. The CDR3 is 15 amino acids. This chain's CDR3 is CASSFLAGEGNEQFF. CDR3 DNA sequence: TGTGCCAGTAGTTTCCTAGCGGGAGAGGGCAATGAGCAGTTCTTC.

The sample holds many counts of this clonotype. The rearrangement joins TRBV7-3 to TRBJ2-5; 7 bases are shared with TRBD2. The junction had 2 bases not matched to a gene; V was cut back by 2 bases and J by 5 bases. The germline V gene encodes CDR1 SGHTA and CDR2 FQGTGA. The CDR3 loop spans 13 amino acids. CDR3: CASSLDGRETQYF. The CDR3 nucleotides read TGTGCCAGCAGCTTAGACGGGAGGGAGACCCAGTACTTC.

This chain uses TRBV27 with TRBJ2-1; the D call may be TRBD1 or TRBD2 (6 bases each). Trimming took 6 bases from V and 10 from J, leaving 13 bases between them. CDR3 length: 12 residues. The germline V gene has CDR1 MNHEY and CDR2 SMNVEV (reference sequence). The CDR3 DNA follows: TGTGCCAGCAGCCCTCCGGGGGCAGAGCAGTTCTTC. It encodes CASSPPGAEQFF.

Only a few counts were recorded for this clonotype. The rearrangement joins TRBV20-1 to TRBJ1-6; the match to TRBD1 covers 7 bases. Germline V gene sequence: CDR1 DFQATT, CDR2 SNEGSKA (reference sequence). Trimming removed 1 base from V and 9 bases from J; junction bases left unmatched: 6. This CDR3 spans 14 amino acids. Here the CDR3 reads CSARVVGDSSPLHF. CDR3 nucleotide sequence: TGCAGTGCTAGAGTGGTAGGGGACAGTTCACCCCTCCACTTT.

Many counts were recorded for this clonotype. This chain uses TRBV29-1 with TRBJ2-1; D assignment may be TRBD1 or TRBD2 (6 bases each). V lost 5 bases, J lost 2 bases, and 7 bases lay in between. The CDR3 contains 12 residues. Germline V CDR1 and CDR2: SQVTM, ANQGSEA. The CDR3 loop reads CSVRGPYNEQFF. As DNA, the CDR3 is TGCAGCGTTCGGGGGCCCTACAATGAGCAGTTCTTC.

This clonotype was found a few times. V usage is TRBV28 and J usage is TRBJ2-3; TRBD2 agrees at 13 bases. The CDR3 has 18 amino acids. CDR1 MDHEN and CDR2 SYDVKM come from the germline V gene. V was clipped by 6 bases and J by 4 bases; unmatched bases: 13. CDR3 sequence (DNA): TGTGCCAGCAGCAACGAATCGGGACTAGCGGGAATCTCAGATACGCAGTATTTT. Encoded protein: CASSNESGLAGISDTQYF.

This clonotype showed up just a few times. J is TRBJ2-3 and V is TRBV6-5, with D possibly matching TRBD1 (6 bases). The ends were cut back, 5 bases at V and 2 bases at J, with 17 bases in the middle. This CDR3 is built from 16 residues. Per germline, CDR1 MNHEY and CDR2 SVGAGI. DNA of the CDR3: TGTGCCAGCAGTACCCGACAGGTGGGGTCCACAGATACGCAGTATTTT. It specifies CASSTRQVGSTDTQYF.

The rearrangement joins TRBV29-1 to TRBJ2-2; D gene ambiguous. The CDR3 sequence is 14 residues long. Germline assignment: CDR1 SQVTM and CDR2 ANQGSEA. V lost 6 bases to trimming and J lost 0 bases, with 11 bases between them. The CDR3, as DNA: TGCAGCGTATTCGGAGTTTCGAACACCGGGGAGCTGTTTTTT. Translating gives CSVFGVSNTGELFF.

This clonotype was counted a few times. The chain couples TRBV4-3 to TRBJ2-2; D is undetermined. Germline CDR1 and CDR2: LGHNA and YSLEER. Trimming shortened V by 0 bases and J by 3 bases, and 5 bases separated the two germline ends. The CDR3 loop spans 14 amino acids. CDR3 DNA: TGCGCCAGCAGCCAAGACTCTTACACCGGGGAGCTGTTTTTT. This codes for CASSQDSYTGELFF.

The chain links TRBV4-3 to TRBJ2-1; 8 bases line up with TRBD2. Trimming removed 0 bases from V and 13 bases from J; junction bases left unmatched: 8. The germline gives CDR1 LGHNA, CDR2 YSLEER. This CDR3 region has 14 residues. The CDR3: CASSQDGGAGGQFF. Written as DNA, the CDR3 is TGCGCCAGCAGCCAAGATGGGGGGGCGGGAGGTCAGTTCTTC.

This clonotype appeared many times. The genes are TRBV5-1 and TRBJ1-6, with a weak D call TRBD1 (6 bases). The CDR3 covers 15 residues. The germline gives CDR1 SGHRS, CDR2 YFSETQ. The V gene lost 4 bases and the J gene lost 7 bases, with 15 bases spanning the gap. CDR3 nucleotides: TGCGCCAGCAGCCGGGACACGACGCGGAATTCACCCCTCCACTTT. Its protein product is CASSRDTTRNSPLHF.

This clonotype was detected a few times. The genes are TRBV27 and TRBJ2-2; D unclear. Looked up from germline, CDR1 is MNHEY and CDR2 is SMNVEV (reference sequence). The V gene lost 1 base and the J gene lost 5 bases, with 8 bases spanning the gap. The CDR3 length is 14 residues. The CDR3 sequence is CASSLYPGTGELFF. The CDR3 DNA is TGTGCCAGCAGTTTATATCCCGGAACCGGGGAGCTGTTTTTT.

The DNA for the CDR3 is TGTGCCAGCAGCTTAAGTGTGTTGATGGGGTCAACGGCCCATTCCTACGAGCAGTACTTC. It specifies CASSLSVLMGSTAHSYEQYF. The V call is TRBV11-1, the J call TRBJ2-7; D gene uncertain. This CDR3 is 20 amino acids long. Germline V gives CDR1 SGHAT, CDR2 FQDESV (reference sequence). Trimming removed 2 bases from V and 1 base from J, with 27 bases in between.

This clonotype was found a few times. This sequence joins TRBV7-9 and TRBJ1-5; 11 bases line up with TRBD1. The CDR3 runs 16 residues. The V segment lost 4 bases and the J segment 5 bases; nucleotides outside the gene matches: 7. Germline V gene sequence: CDR1 SEHNR, CDR2 FQNEAQ (reference sequence). The CDR3 DNA reads as TGTGCCAGCAGCTCTTGGACAGGGGGCACCCATCAGCCCCAGCATTTT. It is translated as CASSSWTGGTHQPQHF. The full variable domain, its missing parts supplied by reference TRBV7-9 and TRBJ1-5, is DTGVSQNPRHKITKRGQNVTFRCDPISEHNRLYWYRQTLGQGPEFLTYFQNEAQLEKSRLLSDRFSAERPKGSFSTLEIQRTEQGDSAMYLCASSSWTGGTHQPQHFGDGTRLSIL.

This clonotype was detected ten times or more. The rearrangement links TRBV7-9 to TRBJ2-5; a possible D gene is TRBD2 (6 bases). The length of the CDR3 is 13 residues. Germline assignment: CDR1 SEHNR and CDR2 FQNEAQ (reference sequence). Trimming removed 5 bases at V and 3 bases at J, with 10 bases between. This CDR3 is CASSPGLEETQYF. In DNA form, the CDR3 reads TGTGCCAGCAGCCCGGGACTGGAAGAGACCCAGTACTTC.

This clonotype appeared a few times. The rearrangement uses TRBV29-1 and TRBJ1-1, with a possible D match to TRBD1 (6 bases). Between the trimmed V and J ends, which lost 7 bases and 0 bases, there was a span of 12 bases. CDR1 is SQVTM and CDR2 is ANQGSEA in the germline V gene. CDR3 length: 13 amino acids. The CDR3 loop reads CSARGHLNTEAFF. In DNA, the CDR3 is TGCAGCGCCAGGGGACACCTGAACACTGAAGCTTTCTTT.

This clonotype came up a few times. The CDR3 nucleotides are TGTGCCACCAGCGGGAGCCGACAGCAGGTTTATACGCAGTATTTT. Its translation: CATSGSRQQVYTQYF. The chain carries TRBV15 and TRBJ2-3, with D perhaps being TRBD1 or TRBD2 (5 bases each). The germline V gene has CDR1 LNHNV and CDR2 YYDKDF (reference sequence). The CDR3 is made up of 15 amino acids. The V gene lost 5 bases and the J gene lost 7 bases, with 19 bases spanning the gap.

This clonotype has ten or more counts. V usage is TRBV15 and J usage is TRBJ2-1, with 14 bases that match TRBD2. The germline CDR1 and CDR2 sequences are LNHNV and YYDKDF (reference sequence). CDR3 length: 18 amino acids. Trimming at V came to 3 bases and at J to 0 bases, leaving 4 bases not matched to a gene. The CDR3 loop is CATSSGLAGGRSYNEQFF. CDR3 coding DNA: TGTGCCACCAGCAGCGGACTAGCGGGAGGCCGCTCCTACAATGAGCAGTTCTTC.

This clonotype was counted many times. The chain carries TRBV7-8 and TRBJ2-7; D is ambiguous. V shed 1 base and J shed 1 base, with 11 bases lying between them. The CDR3 consists of 15 residues. Germline CDR1 and CDR2: SGHVS and FQNEAQ. CDR3 sequence reads: CASSLETASSYEQYF. The CDR3 DNA follows: TGTGCCAGCAGCTTAGAGACGGCCAGTTCCTACGAGCAGTACTTC.

This clonotype was recorded many times. The chain joins TRBV12-3 or TRBV12-4 to TRBJ2-3, with 11 bases that match TRBD2. The ends lost 6 bases at V and 5 bases at J; junction bases unmatched: 7. The CDR3 extends over 15 amino acids. The CDR3 is CASRKLAGARDTQYF. In DNA, the CDR3 is TGTGCCAGCAGGAAACTAGCGGGAGCCAGAGATACGCAGTATTTT.

The sample holds many counts of this clonotype. J is TRBJ2-7 and V is TRBV7-8, with D possibly matching TRBD1 (5 bases). Germline V gene sequence: CDR1 SGHVS, CDR2 FQNEAQ. The CDR3 consists of 11 residues. Between the trimmed V and J ends, which lost 9 bases and 6 bases, there was a span of 12 bases. The CDR3 sequence: CASGAAIEQYF. The DNA of the CDR3 is TGTGCCAGTGGGGCCGCTATCGAGCAGTACTTC.